This TCR beta chain came from a study of T-cell reconstitution after alpha-beta-depleted transplantation in children. On this clonotype itself: The antigen is unknown.

Regarding the study as a whole: The origin of high day-60 TCRbeta diversity in some patients lay in surviving recipient T cells and thymic progenitors.

Unique molecular identifiers were built into the TCRbeta library. From the PCR reads, TCRdb called clonotypes with MiXCR, one entry per CDR3 protein. This sample yields a few hundred thousand distinct CDR3 sequences, of which over 20% are seen a single time; roughly 2.5% belongs to the top ten. Germline V gene data show CDR1 as DFQATT and CDR2 as SNEGSKA (reference sequence). The CDR3 consists of 11 residues. V dropped 4 bases and J dropped 4 bases, with 7 bases sitting between them. V is TRBV20-1 and J is TRBJ1-2; no definite D call. The sequence was collected from a girl aged 2 to 10 with Fanconi anemia, due to receive a stem cell transplant. Here the sequenced sample was PBMCs, taken before TCRalphabeta/CD19-depleted stem cell transplant. The CDR3 region has the DNA TGCAGTGCTAACGGACTCTATGGCTACACCTTC. Translated, it gives CSANGLYGYTF.